This entry lists 15 T cell receptor beta chains sequenced from one sample in a study of Graves' ophthalmopathy and Graves' hyperthyroidism. Beta-chain TCR CDR3 regions were amplified from RNA transcripts. First-round RT-PCR with HTBI primers preceded a second-round multiplex PCR. TCRdb independently ran MiXCR on the multiplex PCR reads; one entry per CDR3 protein. Among roughly 410,000 distinct CDR3 sequences, just over 15% were seen once, and the ten largest hold around 6.6%. The source material was peripheral blood. These receptors originate from a woman between 18 and 29 years old with stable Graves' hyperthyroidism.

This clonotype was recorded many times. The rearrangement links TRBV6-1 to TRBJ2-2; TRBD2 might be the D (5 bases). This CDR3 is 13 amino acids long. Trimming shortened V by 6 bases and J by 1 base, and 6 bases separated the two germline ends. Germline-derived CDR1 and CDR2 are MNHNS and SASEGT. The CDR3 sequence: CASSRGNTGELFF. The CDR3, as DNA: TGTGCCAGCAGCCGGGGGAACACCGGGGAGCTGTTTTTT.

This clonotype appeared many times. The V and J genes are TRBV29-1 and TRBJ2-7, with D maybe TRBD1 (6 bases). CDR3 length: 13 amino acids. Germline values: CDR1 SQVTM, CDR2 ANQGSEA. Between the trimmed V and J ends, which lost 7 bases and 1 base, there was a span of 14 bases. DNA of the CDR3: TGCAGCGCCACGACAGGTCCGTCCTACGAGCAGTACTTC. It encodes CSATTGPSYEQYF.

Ten or more counts support this clonotype. The chain links TRBV12-3 or TRBV12-4 to TRBJ1-3; 10 bases line up with TRBD1. Germline trimming cut 5 bases from V and 6 bases from J; bases unmatched to any gene: 10. The CDR3 extends over 16 amino acids. CDR3 sequence reads: CASSSDRGTGANTIYF. CDR3 bases: TGTGCCAGCAGTAGCGACCGGGGGACAGGGGCAAACACCATATATTTT.

In this sample, this clonotype turned up many times. The chain links TRBV25-1 to TRBJ2-7, with TRBD2 matching 7 bases. V shed 4 bases and J 5 bases; nucleotides not matched to a gene: 14. The CDR3 is 16 amino acids. The germline V gene has CDR1 MGHDK and CDR2 SYGVNS. The CDR3 coding sequence is TGTGCCAGCAGTGGGGGGATGATGACTAGCAAGGACGAGCAGTACTTC. Translating gives CASSGGMMTSKDEQYF.

There are a few counts of this clonotype. This clone may be a read error of a much larger clone one base away. The conserved phenylalanine or tryptophan is not found at the CDR3 terminus, so this likely reflects a read error. The genes are TRBV15 and TRBJ1-6; the match to TRBD1 covers 7 bases. V gave up 5 bases and J gave up 7 bases; unmatched junction bases: 8. CDR1 is LNHNV, CDR2 YYDKDF, per germline (reference sequence). The CDR3 extends over 15 amino acids. The CDR3: CATSARDSRNSPLHL. CDR3 nucleotide sequence: TGTGCCACCAGCGCACGGGACAGTAGGAATTCACCCCTCCACCTT.

The V gene is TRBV6-1, the J gene TRBJ2-6; TRBD1 aligns across 7 bases. Unmatched junction bases numbered 18, after V lost 11 bases and J lost 8 bases. This CDR3 has 16 residues. Germline CDR1 is MNHNS and CDR2 is SASEGT. The CDR3, as DNA: TGTGCCGGCCGCCGCGAGACAGGGATATACTCCAACGTCCTGACTTTC. It codes for CAGRRETGIYSNVLTF.

This clonotype was counted ten times or more. The J gene is TRBJ1-2, the V gene TRBV29-1, with D possibly being TRBD1 (6 bases). Trimming left V 3 bases short and J 2 bases short, with 10 bases between. Germline loops: CDR1 SQVTM, CDR2 ANQGSEA. The CDR3 has 13 amino acids. The CDR3 sequence is CSVDSDRNYGYTF. The CDR3 nucleotides are TGCAGCGTTGACTCCGACAGGAACTATGGCTACACCTTC.

This clonotype occurred many times. This chain connects TRBV6-5 to TRBJ2-7, with TRBD2 as a possible D gene (6 bases). V lost 0 bases and J 6 bases, leaving 9 bases between the germline ends. Germline-derived CDR1 and CDR2 are MNHEY and SVGAGI. The CDR3 is 13 amino acids. This CDR3 is CASSYSGGIEQYF. As DNA, the CDR3 is TGTGCCAGCAGTTACTCGGGGGGAATCGAGCAGTACTTC.

This clonotype was seen many times. J is TRBJ2-7 and V is TRBV6-5; no reliable D call. Per germline, CDR1 MNHEY and CDR2 SVGAGI. There are 12 residues in the CDR3. V lost 7 bases to trimming and J lost 0 bases, with 7 bases between them. CDR3 in DNA: TGTGCCAGCACGGGTCACTCCTACGAGCAGTACTTC. As protein: CASTGHSYEQYF.

This clonotype has ten or more counts. The chain recombines TRBV20-1 with TRBJ1-5; TRBD1 matches 8 bases. The J segment lost 6 bases and the V segment lost 5 bases, leaving 18 bases of the junction unmatched. From germline, CDR1 is DFQATT and CDR2 SNEGSKA (reference sequence). This CDR3 has 17 amino acids. CDR3 sequence reads: CSAGPSRGQGTSQPQHF. For the CDR3, the DNA is TGCAGTGCTGGACCGTCCAGGGGGCAGGGGACGAGTCAGCCCCAGCATTTT.

The rearrangement uses TRBV27 and TRBJ1-6; D unresolved. Trimming pared 5 bases from V and 7 bases from J, leaving 15 bases between. Germline CDR1 MNHEY, CDR2 SMNVEV (reference sequence). The CDR3 sequence is 15 residues long. The DNA for the CDR3 is TGTGCCAGCAGTCCCCAGCAGTCTATCAATTCACCCCTCCACTTT. Encoded protein: CASSPQQSINSPLHF.

On this clonotype: This may be a read error, as it is one base from a much larger clone. The CDR3 nucleotides are TGTGCCAGCAGCATAACAACAGGGGAAGGGGGCACTGAAGCTTTCTTT. Its translation is CASSITTGEGGTEAFF. The rearrangement uses TRBV7-8 and TRBJ1-1; 7 nucleotides match TRBD1. The CDR3 extends over 16 amino acids. Germline CDR1 is SGHVS and CDR2 is FQNEAQ. The trim removed 5 bases at V and 4 bases at J, leaving 13 bases unmatched.

This clonotype was counted at least ten times. This chain uses TRBV6-1 with TRBJ1-1, with D uncertain. Trimming left V 7 bases short and J 1 base short, with 4 bases between. Germline values: CDR1 MNHNS, CDR2 SASEGT. The length of the CDR3 is 11 residues. CDR3: CASTTNTEAFF. The DNA for the CDR3 is TGTGCCAGCACGACGAACACTGAAGCTTTCTTT.

The chain couples TRBV13 to TRBJ1-4; D uncertain. The germline gives CDR1 PRHDT, CDR2 FYEKMQ (reference sequence). The CDR3 covers 12 residues. V was trimmed by 2 bases and J by 4 bases, leaving 2 bases between them. CDR3 DNA sequence: TGTGCCAGCAGCTTATATAATGAAAAACTGTTTTTT. Its translation: CASSLYNEKLFF.

Worth noting for this clonotype: A much larger clone is a single base away; this may be a read error. This chain links TRBV6-1 with TRBJ1-1; a possible D gene is TRBD1 (6 bases). The ends were cut back, 7 bases at V and 5 bases at J, with 17 bases in the middle. CDR3 length equals 14 residues. CDR1 and CDR2 (germline): MNHNS, SASEGT. CDR3: CASTQDSSNTEAFF. The DNA for the CDR3 is TGTGCCAGCACCCAGGACAGTTCCAATACTGAAGCTTTCTTT.